This T cell receptor beta chain was sequenced in a study of CD8 T cells in ankylosing spondylitis. Findings and caveats of the study: Characteristic, it appeared, of ankylosing spondylitis blood was a TCR beta motif of 7 or 8 highly homologous variants. Reports of some motif variants in reactive arthritis synovial fluid and blood predate this one.

The CDR3 runs to 14 residues. J gave up 4 bases and V 6 bases, and 5 bases lay outside the gene matches. Looked up from germline, CDR1 is WNHNN and CDR2 is SYGVQD (reference sequence). This clonotype was counted at least ten times. Antigen unknown. By quantitative 5'-RACE with molecular barcodes, the TCR beta libraries were made. TCRdb re-called the 5' RACE reads through MiXCR, storing one row per CDR3 protein. The sample contains fewer than 350,000 distinct CDR3 sequences, 11% of which appear only once. The material sequenced was blood, either unsorted or a sorted T cell fraction (not recorded which). The receptor comes from a female donor with ankylosing spondylitis or in good health (not recorded which). The chain couples TRBV10-1 to TRBJ1-4; TRBD1 matches at 7 bases. The CDR3 DNA reads TGCGCCAGCAGCGACAGGGCGGGTAATGAAAAACTGTTTTTT. This encodes CASSDRAGNEKLFF.